What follows describes a single T cell receptor beta chain. This entry belongs to a study of blood T cell repertoires in COVID-19. Across the whole study: Spain, Italy and the United States supplied samples that represented acute and convalescent COVID-19.

Ages ranged from about 18 to 89 years, with residence in about 24 US areas. The germline V and J ends were trimmed by 2 bases and 6 bases, with 14 bases remaining between them. Germline V lookup: CDR1 KGHSH, CDR2 LQKENI. The CDR3 length is 15 residues. Profiled with immunoSEQ multiplex PCR; TCRdb holds only in-frame clones, not every one. Of roughly 400,000 clones listed, 85% to 90% are singletons. The specimen sequenced was PBMCs or T cells enriched from blood (not recorded which). This TCR was sampled from a young man who had recovered from COVID-19. The V and J genes are TRBV18 and TRBJ2-1; D is undetermined. CDR3 in DNA: TGTGCCAGCTCACCAATGTTGAGTATATCCAATGAGCAGTTCTTC. This codes for CASSPMLSISNEQFF.